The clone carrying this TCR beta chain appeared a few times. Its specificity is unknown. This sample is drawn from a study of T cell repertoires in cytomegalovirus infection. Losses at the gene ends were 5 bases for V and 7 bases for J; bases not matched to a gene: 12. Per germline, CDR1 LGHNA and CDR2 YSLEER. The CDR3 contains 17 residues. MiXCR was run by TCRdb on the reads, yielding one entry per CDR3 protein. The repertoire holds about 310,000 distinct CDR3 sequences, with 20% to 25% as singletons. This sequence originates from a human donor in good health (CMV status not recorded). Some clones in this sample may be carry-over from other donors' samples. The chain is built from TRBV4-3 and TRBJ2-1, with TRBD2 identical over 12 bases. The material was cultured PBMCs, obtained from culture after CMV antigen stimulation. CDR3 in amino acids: CASSARTSGVGWNEQFF. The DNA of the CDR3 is TGCGCCAGCAGCGCCCGGACTAGCGGGGTGGGGTGGAATGAGCAGTTCTTC.